These 17 T cell receptor beta chains originate from one sample sequenced in a study of blood T cells in healthy people across ages. A second PCR, run for roughly 7 to 12 cycles, used a sample-barcoded 5' primer plus a J-beta primer mix. TCRdb re-analysed the 5' RACE reads in MiXCR, keeping a single row per CDR3 protein. The data hold about a million distinct CDR3 sequences, with roughly 43% observed a single time. The sequenced sample was blood. These receptors were taken from a man aged 25 to 45 in good health.

This chain connects TRBV2 to TRBJ2-7, with TRBD1 identical over 8 bases. The V segment lost 6 bases and the J segment 5 bases; nucleotides outside the gene matches: 9. This CDR3 has 14 amino acids. Per the germline V gene, CDR1 is SNHLY and CDR2 is FYNNEI. The CDR3, as DNA: TGTGCCAGCAGCCGTGGACAGGGTTGGGACGAGCAGTACTTC. This sequence encodes CASSRGQGWDEQYF.

This chain uses TRBV7-2 with TRBJ2-1; no definite D call. This CDR3 has 11 amino acids. Trimming took off 6 bases at V and 3 bases at J, with 3 bases between the two ends. Germline lookup yields CDR1 SGHTA and CDR2 FQGNSA. CDR3 residues: CASRVYNEQFF. CDR3 sequence (DNA): TGTGCCAGCAGGGTCTACAATGAGCAGTTCTTC.

Only a few counts were recorded for this clonotype. The chain couples TRBV29-1 to TRBJ2-7; a weak D match, TRBD2 (6 bases). V shed 6 bases and J shed 10 bases, with 22 bases lying between them. CDR1 and CDR2 from the germline V gene are SQVTM and ANQGSEA. CDR3 length: 13 amino acids. CDR3 residues: CSVAVEGPIAQYF. Here the CDR3 DNA reads TGCAGCGTAGCCGTGGAGGGGCCGATAGCCCAGTACTTC.

This clonotype came up a few times. The chain is built from TRBV25-1 and TRBJ1-2; 10 positions match TRBD1. Germline V lookup: CDR1 MGHDK, CDR2 SYGVNS. Trimming cost V 7 bases and J 6 bases; bases outside gene matches: 8. The CDR3 contains 14 residues. The CDR3 bases are TGTGCCAGCAAGGGCCTGGGACAGGGGAATGGCTACACCTTC. Translation gives CASKGLGQGNGYTF.

CDR3 amino acids: CASNPTGLGPQHF. In DNA, the CDR3 is TGTGCCAGCAACCCTACAGGGTTAGGACCCCAGCATTTT. This chain uses TRBV6-2 or TRBV6-3 with TRBJ1-5; tentatively, D is TRBD1 (6 bases). Per the germline V gene, CDR1 is MNHEY and CDR2 is SVGEGT. The CDR3 extends over 13 amino acids. V was pared by 7 bases and J by 10 bases, with 17 bases between.

The gene calls are TRBV10-3 and TRBJ2-7; 7 nucleotides line up with TRBD1. This CDR3 has 15 amino acids. Unmatched junction bases numbered 7, after V lost 5 bases and J lost 0 bases. The germline V gene encodes CDR1 ENHRY and CDR2 SYGVKD. The CDR3 here is CAISSGDSNSYEQYF. DNA for the CDR3: TGTGCCATCAGTTCAGGGGACAGTAACTCCTACGAGCAGTACTTC.

The sample holds many counts of this clonotype. J is TRBJ1-6 and V is TRBV3-1, with D perhaps TRBD1 (5 bases). Germline CDR1 LGHDT, CDR2 YNNKEL (reference sequence). This CDR3 is 14 amino acids long. With 3 bases removed from V and 4 bases from J, the gap between germline ends came to 7 bases. CDR3 DNA sequence: TGTGCCAGCAGCCAGCAGGGATATAATTCACCCCTCCACTTT. It encodes CASSQQGYNSPLHF.

Only a few counts were recorded for this clonotype. This chain connects TRBV2 to TRBJ1-1; 8 nucleotides agree with TRBD1. Germline V CDR1 and CDR2: SNHLY, FYNNEI. This CDR3 is 14 amino acids long. V dropped 8 bases and J dropped 1; count of bases not matched to a gene: 6. The CDR3 DNA is TGTGCCAGCGTAAAACAGGGGGGGAACACTGAAGCTTTCTTT. It is translated as CASVKQGGNTEAFF.

This clonotype has just a few counts. CDR3 in DNA: TGTGCCAGCAGTTCAATTCCCGGACAGAGCACAGATACGCAGTATTTT. Translated: CASSSIPGQSTDTQYF. The gene calls are TRBV7-2 and TRBJ2-3; a possible D gene is TRBD1 (6 bases). The CDR3 length is 16 residues. V shed 6 bases and J shed 0 bases, with 16 bases lying between them. Germline assignment: CDR1 SGHTA and CDR2 FQGNSA.

The CDR3 spells CSAITDRADYGYTF. Written as DNA, the CDR3 is TGCAGTGCTATCACGGACAGGGCGGACTATGGCTACACCTTC. The J gene is TRBJ1-2, the V gene TRBV20-1, with 8 bases that match TRBD1. J lost 3 bases, V lost 4 bases, and 7 bases had no gene match. CDR3 length equals 14 residues. The germline CDR1 and CDR2 sequences are DFQATT and SNEGSKA (reference sequence).

This rearrangement joins TRBV7-9 to TRBJ1-1, with D hard to call. CDR1 is SEHNR, CDR2 FQNEAQ, per germline (reference sequence). V was pared by 4 bases and J by 0 bases, with 12 bases between. The CDR3 is 15 residues long. CDR3 DNA sequence: TGTGCCAGCAGCTCGGATGGTCGGTTGAACACTGAAGCTTTCTTT. Its protein product is CASSSDGRLNTEAFF.

The chain has TRBV9 and TRBJ2-3, with D possibly being TRBD1 (7 bases). Per the germline V gene, CDR1 is SGDLS and CDR2 is YYNGEE. The CDR3 is 14 amino acids. V lost 0 bases and J 8 bases, leaving 13 bases between the germline ends. The CDR3 spells CASSVERGRGTQYF. CDR3 nucleotides: TGTGCCAGCAGCGTAGAAAGGGGGCGGGGTACGCAGTATTTT.

This chain links TRBV27 with TRBJ2-4, with 15 bases fitting TRBD2. The J call may be incorrect, as the DNA end agrees better with TRBJ2-5. The germline V gene encodes CDR1 MNHEY and CDR2 SMNVEV (reference sequence). This CDR3 region has 17 residues. In DNA, the CDR3 is TGTGCCAGCAGTTTGGGGACTAGCGGGGGGCTGGCAGAGACCCAGTACTTC. Its protein product is CASSLGTSGGLAETQYF.

CDR3 in amino acids: CAISRVDMNNSPLHF. For the CDR3, the DNA is TGTGCCATCAGCCGAGTGGATATGAATAATTCACCCCTCCACTTT. The chain uses TRBV10-3 and TRBJ1-6; D is unresolved. V was clipped by 6 bases and J by 5 bases, with 14 bases between them. CDR1 ENHRY and CDR2 SYGVKD come from the germline V gene. The CDR3 is 15 amino acids.

This clonotype was found a few times. This rearrangement joins TRBV9 to TRBJ2-3, with D possibly matching TRBD1 (6 bases). V lost 0 bases and J lost 6, with 8 bases in between. Germline V gene sequence: CDR1 SGDLS, CDR2 YYNGEE. The CDR3 length is 13 residues. The CDR3: CASSVDRADTQYF. The DNA for the CDR3 is TGTGCCAGCAGCGTAGACAGGGCCGATACGCAGTATTTT.

The rearrangement joins TRBV6-2 or TRBV6-3 to TRBJ2-1; no reliable D call. CDR3 length: 17 residues. Trimming took off 0 bases at V and 4 bases at J, with 16 bases between the two ends. Per the germline V gene, CDR1 is MNHEY and CDR2 is SVGEGT. This CDR3 is CASSYSGTDVLYNEQFF. In nucleotides, the CDR3 is TGTGCCAGCAGTTACTCTGGCACAGACGTTTTATACAATGAGCAGTTCTTC.

V and J are TRBV28 and TRBJ1-1; 7 nucleotides line up with TRBD1. This CDR3 contains 14 residues. Germline assignment: CDR1 MDHEN and CDR2 SYDVKM. With 3 bases clipped from V and 3 bases from J, the junction kept 4 bases outside the gene matches. The CDR3 coding sequence is TGTGCCAGCAGTTTTGAACAGGGGTACACTGAAGCTTTCTTT. This codes for CASSFEQGYTEAFF.